A selection of T cell receptor beta chains follows, all from one sample in a study of shared T cell receptors in the human thymus. The protocol was immunoSEQ multiplex PCR, while the TCRdb copy is restricted to in-frame clones and leaves out a portion. The sample includes 700,000 or so clones, 70% to 90% of them seen just once. These data are also associated with another study on human thymus T cells.

Material for sequencing was thymocytes. All receptors derive from a girl under three years old with a congenital heart defect. Each CDR3 is given with its conserved first and last residue. D genes are given only for firm matches. Not all rows give a size; the values are once, few, many and, for expanded clones, a class.

v_gene	abundance	d_gene	j_gene	CDR3nt	CDR3aa
TRBV5-1	.	TRBD1	TRBJ2-5	TGCGCCAGCAGCCTACTTGGACAGGGGACCAAAGAGACCCAGTACTTC	CASSLLGQGTKETQYF
TRBV4-2	.	TRBD1	TRBJ1-1	TGTGCCAGCAGCCCCCGTGGGAGACAGGGATACACTGAAGCTTTCTTT	CASSPRGRQGYTEAFF
TRBV6-6	few	TRBD1	TRBJ1-2	TGTGCCAGCAGTACGTACCGGGACAGGGGAGACTATGGCTACACCTTC	CASSTYRDRGDYGYTF
TRBV5-6	.	.	TRBJ1-5	TGTGCCAGCAGCAGGAGGGACCGGGACAACGGGAGGGGTCAGCCCCAGCATTTT	CASSRRDRDNGRGQPQHF
TRBV18	.	TRBD1	TRBJ1-2	TGTGCCAGCTCCGGGACAGCCTATGGCTACACCTTC	CASSGTAYGYTF
TRBV9	.	.	TRBJ2-7	TGTGCCAGCAGCGTAGCGGTGGACATTTTAGTAGCCGAGCAGTACTTC	CASSVAVDILVAEQYF
TRBV21-1	.	.	TRBJ2-2	TGTGCCAGCAGCATTTCGAGTTCAGGTGGCAGGGAGCTGTTTTTT	CASSISSSGGRELFF
TRBV7-2	.	TRBD1	TRBJ2-2	TGTGCCAGCAGCTCACGACAGGGAAGGTGCACCGGGGAGCTGTTTTTT	CASSSRQGRCTGELFF
TRBV4-1	.	TRBD1	TRBJ1-4	TGCGCCAGCAGCCAAGTAAAGTACCGGGACAGGGCTAATGAAAAACTGTTTTTT	CASSQVKYRDRANEKLFF
TRBV9	.	.	TRBJ2-1	TGTGCCAGCAGCGTTCGTACTAGCCGTCTAGACAAGCAGTTCTTC	CASSVRTSRLDKQFF
TRBV5-4	.	TRBD1	TRBJ2-3	TGTGCCAGCAGCTTGGGACAGGGCCGGAGAGATACGCAGTATTTT	CASSLGQGRRDTQYF
TRBV5-6	.	.	TRBJ1-1	TGTGCCAGCAGCTTGGTGTGTGTTCCGACAGAGCCTCCTGAAGCTTTCTTT	CASSLVCVPTEPPEAFF
TRBV2	.	TRBD1	TRBJ1-1	TGTGCCAGCAACCGACAGGGCGTTGAAGCTTTCTTT	CASNRQGVEAFF
TRBV10-3	.	.	TRBJ1-4	TGTGCCGTTAGTGCGACAGAGCCCTTAGACGAAAAACTGTTTTTT	CAVSATEPLDEKLFF
TRBV4-3	.	.	TRBJ2-7	TGCGCCAGCAGCCAAGAGGTCGGGAGCTCCTACGAGCAGTACTTC	CASSQEVGSSYEQYF
TRBV10-3	.	TRBD2	TRBJ2-7	TGTGCCATCGTCCATGAGGGTCGGGGGGGGCTCAAGTACGAGCAGTACTTC	CAIVHEGRGGLKYEQYF
TRBV28	.	.	TRBJ1-4	TGTGCCAGCAGTTTTTTGCGGGGGTTCGGGCATGAAAAACTGTTTTTT	CASSFLRGFGHEKLFF
TRBV5-1	.	TRBD2	TRBJ2-1	TGCGCCAGCAGCTTGGGGGAAAGGACTAGCGGGGGTCTCTACAATGAGCAGTTCTTC	CASSLGERTSGGLYNEQFF
TRBV2	.	.	TRBJ1-1	TGTGCCAGCAGTGAAAGGGGTTGGACTGAAGCTTTCTTT	CASSERGWTEAFF
TRBV7-9	.	.	TRBJ2-3	TGTGCCAGCAGCTTAAGGCAGGTTATCCCTACAGATACGCAGTATTTT	CASSLRQVIPTDTQYF
TRBV5-1	.	.	TRBJ1-1	TGCGCCAGCACCAAAACTGTGGGCACCAGGATTTATAACACTGAAGCTTTCTTT	CASTKTVGTRIYNTEAFF
TRBV6-5	few	.	TRBJ2-7	TGTGCCAGCAGTTACTCGCCAGGGGATAGCTCCTACGAGCAGTACTTC	CASSYSPGDSSYEQYF
TRBV6-5	.	TRBD1	TRBJ2-2	TGTGCCAGCAGTTGCGGACAGGGCAACACCGGGGAGCTGTTTTTT	CASSCGQGNTGELFF
TRBV7-6	.	.	TRBJ1-1	TGTGCCAGCAGCTTACAGGGCCAGTTGCCTTACACTGAAGCTTTCTTT	CASSLQGQLPYTEAFF
TRBV28	.	.	TRBJ2-7	TGTGCCAGCAGCAGACCGGGGGACAGCTCGATCTCCTACGAGCAGTACTTC	CASSRPGDSSISYEQYF
TRBV10-3	.	TRBD1	TRBJ2-7	TGTGCCACCGTCCTGACAGGGTATTACGACGAGCAGTACTTC	CATVLTGYYDEQYF
TRBV27	.	.	TRBJ1-1	TGTGCCAGCAGTTTATCGGCCAGGGGTAACACTGAAGCTTTCTTT	CASSLSARGNTEAFF
TRBV4-1	.	TRBD1	TRBJ1-5	TGCGCCAGCAGCCAAGAGAGATCAAGAGATGGGTTTCACAGGGGAAATCAGCCCCAGCATTTT	CASSQERSRDGFHRGNQPQHF
TRBV28	.	TRBD1	TRBJ1-5	TGTGCCAGCAGTTGGGACAGGGGATACAATCAGCCCCAGCATTTT	CASSWDRGYNQPQHF
TRBV14	.	.	TRBJ2-7	TGTGCCAGCAGCCAACGCCTCCTGGGGGGTGCTCAAAGTTCGACCGGGCAGTACTTC	CASSQRLLGGAQSSTGQYF
TRBV9	.	.	TRBJ1-2	TGTGCCAGCAGCGTAGGGGACCGGGGGGGCTATGGCTACACCTTC	CASSVGDRGGYGYTF
TRBV5-5	.	TRBD1	TRBJ1-1	TGTGCCAGCAGCTTATGGACAGGGGGGGAGAACACTGAAGCTTTCTTT	CASSLWTGGENTEAFF
TRBV2	.	TRBD2	TRBJ2-1	TGTGCCAGCACCACAACAACTAGCGGGACCTACAATGAGCAGTTCTTC	CASTTTTSGTYNEQFF
TRBV7-2	few	TRBD1	TRBJ1-1	TGTGCCAGCAGCCCCGGGACAGGGGCTCCGAACACTGAAGCTTTCTTT	CASSPGTGAPNTEAFF
TRBV27	.	TRBD2	TRBJ2-7	TGTGCCAGCAGTTTACCGCGACAGCGGGGGGCCATCTACGAGCAGTACTTC	CASSLPRQRGAIYEQYF
TRBV6-5	.	.	TRBJ1-1	TGTGCCAGCAAATTCGGACAGTACACTGAAGCTTTCTTT	CASKFGQYTEAFF
TRBV7-2	.	TRBD1	TRBJ2-7	TGTGCCAGCAGCTCCAGCGAGACAGGGGGCAGGTCCTACGAGCAGTACTTC	CASSSSETGGRSYEQYF
TRBV6-5	.	.	TRBJ1-1	TGTGCCAGCATCCCCCGGGGTTTACACACTGAAGCTTTCTTT	CASIPRGLHTEAFF
TRBV21-1	once	.	TRBJ1-1	TGTGCCAGCAGTCCAGGGAACACTGAAGCTTTCTTT	CASSPGNTEAFF
TRBV10-3	.	TRBD2	TRBJ2-3	TGTGCCATCAGCGCTCGGGGTTTACGACTAGCCGAGGGCACAGATACGCAGTATTTT	CAISARGLRLAEGTDTQYF
TRBV7-2	once	.	TRBJ1-2	TGTGCCAGCAGCTTAGCGCAGGGCTCAGGCTACACCTTC	CASSLAQGSGYTF
TRBV5-6	.	TRBD2	TRBJ2-1	TGTGCCAGCAGCCAAATAGAGCCAAATGCCGGACTAGGCAATGAGCAGTTCTTC	CASSQIEPNAGLGNEQFF
TRBV2	.	TRBD1	TRBJ1-1	TGTGCCAGCAGTGAAGGGCACAGGGGGGCTTTCTTT	CASSEGHRGAFF
TRBV6-6	.	.	TRBJ1-4	TGTGCCAGCACCCCGGACAAACCAGGGGAAAAACTGTTTTTT	CASTPDKPGEKLFF
TRBV5-1	.	.	TRBJ1-4	TGCGCCAGCAAGGAGGCAGGGGACTACGTCACTAATGAAAAACTGTTTTTT	CASKEAGDYVTNEKLFF
TRBV2	.	TRBD1	TRBJ2-3	TGTGCCAGCAGTGAAAATTTAGCGCGGGACAGGGGGCCGGATACGCAGTATTTT	CASSENLARDRGPDTQYF
TRBV19	.	TRBD1	TRBJ1-2	TGTGCCAGTAGTCCCCCCGGGACAGAAGGCTACACCTTC	CASSPPGTEGYTF
TRBV5-5	.	TRBD1	TRBJ1-2	TGTGCCAGCAGGCACGCCCGGGACAGGGCTAACTATGGCTACACCTTC	CASRHARDRANYGYTF
TRBV5-8	.	TRBD1	TRBJ1-2	TGTGCCAGCAGCTTGGCAACCCTTACAGGGGAGAAGATCTATGGCTACACCTTC	CASSLATLTGEKIYGYTF
TRBV6-5	.	TRBD1	TRBJ1-2	TGTGCCAGCGCTCTTAAGACAGGGCATGGCTACACCTTC	CASALKTGHGYTF